Presented here are 11 T cell receptor beta chains from one specimen sequenced in a study of beta chain features in type 1 diabetes. Notes on the study in general: Moderate but significant shortening of TCRB CDR3s was recorded in all four CD4+ subsets from Type 1 diabetes patients.

The isolated RNA, all of it, was reverse transcribed, so expressed TCRB transcripts were what got sequenced. The repertoire was sequenced with immunoSEQ multiplex PCR; TCRdb's copy has only in-frame clones and lacks some. The sample includes some 240,000 clones, about a sixth seen only once; the top ten take approximately 0.086%. The antigens for these receptors are not known. The sequenced material came from naive CD4+ T cells from blood. These receptors all come from a man younger than 45 with type 1 diabetes.

This clone was counted a few times. The chain is built from TRBV29-1 and TRBJ1-5, with 7 bases matching TRBD1. Germline-derived CDR1 and CDR2 are SQVTM and ANQGSEA. This CDR3 contains 13 residues. J lost 3 bases, V lost 6 bases, and 5 bases had no gene match. For the CDR3, the DNA is TGCAGCGTCCTTCAGGGGGTCAATCAGCCCCAGCATTTT. It translates to CSVLQGVNQPQHF.

There are a few counts of this clone. This chain connects TRBV2 to TRBJ2-1; 9 bases agree with TRBD2. The germline CDR1 and CDR2 sequences are SNHLY and FYNNEI. V trimming: 5 bases; J trimming: 3 bases; junction bases outside the gene matches: 5. The CDR3 spans 15 residues. Here the CDR3 DNA reads TGTGCCAGCAGTTGGTGGACTAGCGTCTACAATGAGCAGTTCTTC. Encoded protein: CASSWWTSVYNEQFF.

In this sample, this clone turned up a few times. The chain is built from TRBV18 and TRBJ1-4, with 7 bases fitting TRBD1. Germline V lookup: CDR1 KGHSH, CDR2 LQKENI. The V segment lost 0 bases and the J segment 4 bases; nucleotides outside the gene matches: 2. The CDR3 has 15 amino acids. The CDR3 coding sequence is TGTGCCAGCTCACCACCGGGACAGAGTAATGAAAAACTGTTTTTT. Translated: CASSPPGQSNEKLFF.

The chain recombines TRBV7-9 with TRBJ2-1; D is undetermined. V was clipped by 6 bases and J by 4 bases, with 4 bases between them. Germline V CDR1 and CDR2: SEHNR, FQNEAQ (reference sequence). This CDR3 spans 11 amino acids. The CDR3 sequence: CASSGYNEQFF. The CDR3 bases are TGTGCCAGCAGTGGTTACAATGAGCAGTTCTTC.

This clone has just a few counts. The chain combines TRBV25-1 with TRBJ2-7; 11 positions match TRBD1. In germline, CDR1 is MGHDK, CDR2 SYGVNS. The J segment lost 6 bases and the V segment lost 3 bases, leaving 7 bases of the junction unmatched. The CDR3 consists of 15 residues. The CDR3: CASSDPGTGGGEQYF. CDR3 coding DNA: TGTGCCAGCAGTGATCCCGGGACAGGGGGTGGCGAGCAGTACTTC.

V and J are TRBV2 and TRBJ2-3; 10 bases line up with TRBD2. The CDR3 consists of 18 residues. The trim removed 2 bases at V and 3 bases at J, leaving 11 bases unmatched. Germline CDR1 is SNHLY and CDR2 is FYNNEI. CDR3 DNA sequence: TGTGCCAGCAGTGAAATGAGGGGTAGCGGGAGGAGAACAGATACGCAGTATTTT. It codes for CASSEMRGSGRRTDTQYF.

The V and J genes are TRBV25-1 and TRBJ2-2, with D maybe TRBD2 (6 bases). This CDR3 contains 16 residues. V lost 4 bases to trimming and J lost 6 bases, with 18 bases between them. CDR1 and CDR2 from the germline V gene are MGHDK and SYGVNS. DNA for the CDR3: TGTGCCAGCAGTGCGGGCGGGACTTCACCACCCGGGGAGCTGTTTTTT. Translating gives CASSAGGTSPPGELFF.

The chain is built from TRBV29-1 and TRBJ2-1; 10 bases map to TRBD2. This CDR3 contains 15 residues. CDR1 is SQVTM, CDR2 ANQGSEA, per germline. The trim removed 4 bases at V and 7 bases at J, leaving 10 bases unmatched. The chain's CDR3 is CSVATSGRARNEQFF. The CDR3 nucleotides read TGCAGCGTTGCGACGAGCGGGAGGGCGCGGAATGAGCAGTTCTTC.

This clone was detected only a few times. The chain carries TRBV29-1 and TRBJ2-7, with D uncertain. CDR3 size: 13 residues. V shed 4 bases and J shed 3 bases, with 13 bases lying between them. Per the germline V gene, CDR1 is SQVTM and CDR2 is ANQGSEA. The CDR3 here is CSVGLGVGYEQYF. The CDR3 region has the DNA TGCAGCGTTGGCCTTGGGGTTGGCTACGAGCAGTACTTC.

This clone was seen only a few times. J is TRBJ2-1 and V is TRBV5-4; the D is unclear. This CDR3 is built from 17 residues. Germline assignment: CDR1 SGHNT and CDR2 YYREEE (reference sequence). V dropped 3 bases and J dropped 0 bases, with 16 bases sitting between them. CDR3 sequence reads: CASSSGISFSSYNEQFF. Written as DNA, the CDR3 is TGTGCCAGCAGCTCTGGGATATCCTTCAGCTCCTACAATGAGCAGTTCTTC.

The chain is built from TRBV29-1 and TRBJ2-7; TRBD1 matches at 8 bases. In germline, CDR1 is SQVTM, CDR2 ANQGSEA. J lost 4 bases, V lost 4 bases, and 9 bases had no gene match. This CDR3 contains 14 residues. The CDR3 bases are TGCAGCGTTGGCGCGGACAGGGATTCGTACGAGCAGTACTTC. Translation: CSVGADRDSYEQYF.